The present entry profiles one TCR beta chain with its context. This entry comes from a study of blood T cell repertoires in COVID-19. Study information: Samples of COVID-19 (acute and convalescent) were obtained from the United States, Italy and Spain. T cells, B-cell-depleted T cells, or PBMCs supplied cDNA or gDNA.

Per the authors' pipeline: By means of reference gene primer amplification, nucleated cell counts were estimated. The method was immunoSEQ multiplex PCR; TCRdb's version includes in-frame clones alone and lacks a portion of them. V, J and clone size were drawn from that table, and D and trimming were deduced from the DNA. Among about 370,000 clones listed, around 89% were seen once. CDR3 length: 15 amino acids. The germline V gene encodes CDR1 LGHNA and CDR2 YSLEER. V was pared by 2 bases and J by 8 bases, with 18 bases between. Seattle researchers signed up patients amid active infection and tracked them longitudinally.

This TCR derives from a young woman with COVID-19, enrolled during active disease. Material for sequencing was peripheral blood. V is TRBV4-3 and J is TRBJ1-2; tentative D call: TRBD1 (6 bases). The CDR3: CASSQTLQGPGGYTF. DNA of the CDR3: TGCGCCAGCAGCCAAACCTTACAGGGACCGGGAGGCTACACCTTC.